These T cell receptor beta chains were read from a single sample in a study of regulatory T cells in long-lasting Graves disease. TCRdb re-analysed the multiplex PCR reads in MiXCR, keeping a single row per CDR3 protein. The table has hundreds of thousands of distinct CDR3 sequences, under 20% seen once; the top ten hold 18%. These data were also filed under a second study, of T cells in Graves' hyperthyroidism and ophthalmopathy.

Sequences were derived from peripheral blood mononuclear cells (PBMCs), sampled at new diagnosis, from a patient treated with antithyroid drugs. These receptors all come from a woman aged 25 to 45 with Graves disease. Each CDR3 is given with its conserved first and last residue.

v_call	j_call	cdr3_length	cdr3_aa
TRBV5-1	TRBJ2-1	14	CASSLERVNNEQSF
TRBV12-3/TRBV12-4	TRBJ1-1	12	CASSSMNTEAFF
TRBV27	TRBJ1-3	15	CASRPRGGVVDTIYF
TRBV24-1	TRBJ1-4	12	CATSDSGTELFF
TRBV28	TRBJ2-7	14	CASIQDRGRYEQYF
TRBV18	TRBJ2-3	13	CASSPDRTDTQYF
TRBV24-1	TRBJ1-2	17	CATSDSIGTGTEYGYTF
TRBV12-5	TRBJ2-1	17	CASGLALAPSSYNEQFF
TRBV9	TRBJ2-3	14	CASSERTSTDTQYF
TRBV11-1	TRBJ2-3	13	CASSLAQPDTQYF
TRBV20-1	TRBJ2-3	16	CSARSGAGGRTDTQYF
TRBV20-1	TRBJ2-3	15	CSARDPAVARDTQYF
TRBV10-1	TRBJ1-1	14	CASSHDLLDTEAFF
TRBV2	TRBJ2-3	13	CASGQAIGGTQYF
TRBV11-2	TRBJ1-6	15	CASSMAGDWNSPLHF
TRBV11-1	TRBJ2-5	15	CASTGPPRDRETQYF
TRBV15	TRBJ2-3	16	CATSRSRGTATDTQYF
TRBV15	TRBJ1-5	13	CATSIHSREPQHF
TRBV11-2	TRBJ1-1	14	CASRPEGILTEAFF
TRBV27	TRBJ2-5	15	CASSFGGEGGKTQYF
TRBV14	TRBJ2-7	20	CASSEGADSGTSGSSYEQYF
TRBV12-3/TRBV12-4	TRBJ1-6	18	CASSSGPGTGARNSPLHF
TRBV20-1	TRBJ1-6	17	CSATPAVGGGSNSPLHF
TRBV10-3	TRBJ1-2	16	CAIRNQGRGQVYGYTF
TRBV7-2	TRBJ1-1	15	CASSLRQGKYTEAFF
TRBV7-3	TRBJ1-2	15	CASSSLDRVNYGYTF
TRBV20-1	TRBJ2-1	17	CSVFGLAPFRSYNEQFF
TRBV20-1	TRBJ2-1	11	CSARDHTEQFF
TRBV7-9	TRBJ2-7	12	CASSLGRYEQYF
TRBV6-2/TRBV6-3	TRBJ2-2	14	CASSEGAWTGELFF
TRBV27	NA	15	CASSFLAEPQETQYF
TRBV11-2	TRBJ1-3	14	CASSWGQQGNTIYF
TRBV29-1	TRBJ1-4	15	CSVDGTGRGFNKLFF
TRBV18	TRBJ1-5	13	CASSLSLAEPQHF
TRBV27	TRBJ2-7	15	CASSVRQGKRYEQYF
TRBV9	TRBJ2-5	15	CASSVVGLLQETQYF
TRBV28	TRBJ1-5	17	CASSLLGRRYSNQPQHF